These 6 T cell receptor beta chains came from one sample sequenced in a study of blood T cells in healthy people across ages. A second PCR, run for roughly 7 to 12 cycles, used a sample-barcoded 5' primer plus a J-beta primer mix. TCRdb redid the calling of the 5' RACE reads with MiXCR, one entry per CDR3 protein. The table records approximately 940,000 distinct CDR3 sequences, about 48% of them present only once. Sequencing used blood. These receptors originate from a man younger than 40 in good health.

The chain links TRBV3-1 to TRBJ2-7, with TRBD2 matching over 8 bases. The V and J ends lost 0 bases and 0 bases, in that order; junction bases with no gene match: 13. CDR3 length: 19 amino acids. CDR1 and CDR2 (germline): LGHDT, YNNKEL (reference sequence). The CDR3 reads CASSQEVRAGEPISYEQYF. The CDR3 DNA sequence: TGTGCCAGCAGCCAAGAGGTCCGAGCGGGGGAGCCAATCTCCTACGAGCAGTACTTC.

This clonotype was counted only a few times. The V gene is TRBV2, the J gene TRBJ1-4, with 8 bases aligning to TRBD1. CDR3 size: 14 residues. V lost 6 bases to trimming and J lost 8 bases; unmatched junction nucleotides: 8. Per germline, CDR1 SNHLY and CDR2 FYNNEI. CDR3 residues: CASRDRETVEKLFF. The CDR3 bases are TGTGCCAGCAGGGACAGGGAGACTGTAGAAAAACTGTTTTTT.

The chain carries TRBV3-1 and TRBJ2-1; TRBD2 aligns across 10 bases. CDR1 is LGHDT, CDR2 YNNKEL, per germline (reference sequence). The CDR3 is 16 amino acids. The J segment lost 4 bases and the V segment lost 4 bases, leaving 7 bases of the junction unmatched. The CDR3 region is CASSPRTSGKYNEQFF. CDR3 in DNA: TGTGCCAGCAGCCCGAGGACTAGCGGCAAATACAATGAGCAGTTCTTC.

In the case of this clonotype: This may arise from a read error, as a much more abundant clone is one base away. This chain joins TRBV5-1 and TRBJ2-7; D is undetermined. This CDR3 comprises 12 residues. From germline, CDR1 is SGHRS and CDR2 YFSETQ. Trimming removed 9 bases at V and 1 base at J, with 11 bases between. The CDR3 DNA reads as TGCGCCAACCGGTCCCAGTCCTACGAGCAGTACTTC. Translation: CANRSQSYEQYF.

This clonotype was counted between two and nine times. The CDR3 bases are TGCAGTCCGAGGAGTGGGGCTAATGAAAAACTGTTTTTT. Protein sequence: CSPRSGANEKLFF. The V gene is TRBV20-1, the J gene TRBJ1-4; D is ambiguous. Germline loops: CDR1 DFQATT, CDR2 SNEGSKA (reference sequence). This CDR3 region has 13 residues. Trimming stripped 8 bases from V and 3 bases from J, with 13 bases between.

The chain joins TRBV5-8 to TRBJ1-2; 7 nucleotides align to TRBD1. CDR1 is SGHTS, CDR2 YDEGEE, per germline. The CDR3 has 16 amino acids. The V and J ends lost 3 bases and 3 bases, in that order; junction bases with no gene match: 11. The CDR3 sequence: CASSSRLTGRDYGYTF. The CDR3 region has the DNA TGTGCCAGCAGCTCCCGGTTGACAGGGCGGGACTATGGCTACACCTTC.